This TCR beta chain was captured in a study of cytomegalovirus exposure and HLA in healthy donors. General study points: Reports indicated that the classifier achieved high specificity and sensitivity in diagnosing cytomegalovirus status. Some V segments could not be told apart, so they were left out, TRBV6-2 and TRBV6-3 among them.

This clone has only one observation. Its target is not known. CDR1 SGHTA and CDR2 FQGNSA come from the germline V gene. V shed 1 base and J shed 6 bases, with 10 bases lying between them. This CDR3 has 14 amino acids. Primers included in the PCR were 60 Vbeta and 13 Jbeta primers. TCRdb keeps only in-frame clones here, not all; method: immunoSEQ multiplex PCR. The data hold fewer than 80,000 clones, with 60% to 85% observed a single time. The sequencing input was PBMCs. The source is a man between 18 and 35 years old in good health and CMV-seronegative. The J gene is TRBJ2-1, the V gene TRBV7-2; D unresolved. In nucleotides, the CDR3 is TGTGCCAGCAGCTTAGACAGAGCAGGCAATGAGCAGTTCTTC. Translated: CASSLDRAGNEQFF. The variable domain in full, completed from reference TRBV7-2 and TRBJ2-1, reads GAGVSQSPSNKVTEKGKDVELRCDPISGHTALYWYRQSLGQGLEFLIYFQGNSAPDKSGLPSDRFSAERTGGSVSTLTIQRTQQEDSAVYLCASSLDRAGNEQFFGPGTRLTVL.